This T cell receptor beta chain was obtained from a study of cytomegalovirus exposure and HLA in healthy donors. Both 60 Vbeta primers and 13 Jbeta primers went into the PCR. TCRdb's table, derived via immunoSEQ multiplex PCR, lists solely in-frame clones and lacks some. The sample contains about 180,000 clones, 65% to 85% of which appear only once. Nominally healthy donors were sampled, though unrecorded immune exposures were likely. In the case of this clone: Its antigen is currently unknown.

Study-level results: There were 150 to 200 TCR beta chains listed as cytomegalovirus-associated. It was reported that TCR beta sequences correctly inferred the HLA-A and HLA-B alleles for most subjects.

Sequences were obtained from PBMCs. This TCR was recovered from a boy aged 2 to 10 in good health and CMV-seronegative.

CDR3 nucleotides: TGTGCCAGCAGTGAAGTCCGGAGGGGCGGGGAGCTGTTTTTT. As protein: CASSEVRRGGELFF. The chain is built from TRBV6-1 and TRBJ2-2; a possible D gene is TRBD2 (6 bases). With 1 base removed from V and 7 bases from J, the gap between germline ends came to 10 bases. The CDR3 consists of 14 residues. Germline assignment: CDR1 MNHNS and CDR2 SASEGT.